This T cell receptor (beta chain) derives from a study of OX40 agonist ivuxolimab in advanced cancers. Findings of the study overall: Expanded clones were, on average, more numerous among CD8+ T cells than CD4+.

A few counts support this clone. Its antigen is as yet unknown. Method: immunoSEQ multiplex PCR; TCRdb's copy keeps in-frame clones and lacks some. The sample lists 65,000 to 90,000 clones; approximately 85% were seen once. Sequenced here: CD4+ or CD8+ T cells sorted from blood, sampled in a trial of the OX40 agonist ivuxolimab. The origin of this receptor is an adult with an advanced solid tumor such as melanoma, head and neck, liver or kidney cancer.

The CDR3 loop is CASRGTGDNEKLFF. Written as DNA, the CDR3 is TGCGCCAGCAGAGGGACAGGGGATAATGAAAAACTGTTTTTT. The rearrangement joins TRBV10-2 to TRBJ1-4, with 10 bases matching TRBD1. The V gene's germline CDR1 is WSHSY and CDR2 SAAADI. The CDR3 has 14 residues. V shed 6 bases and J 4 bases; nucleotides not matched to a gene: 2.